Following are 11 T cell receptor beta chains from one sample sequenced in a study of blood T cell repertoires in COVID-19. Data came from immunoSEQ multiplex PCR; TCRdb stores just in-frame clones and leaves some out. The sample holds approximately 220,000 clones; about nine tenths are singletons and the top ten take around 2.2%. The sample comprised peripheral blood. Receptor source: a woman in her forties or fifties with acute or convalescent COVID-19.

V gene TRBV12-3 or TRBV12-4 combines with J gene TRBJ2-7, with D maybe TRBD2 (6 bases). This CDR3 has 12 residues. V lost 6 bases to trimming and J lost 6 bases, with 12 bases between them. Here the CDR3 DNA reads TGTGCCAGCAGAACCCAGGGAGGCGAGCAGTACTTC. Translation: CASRTQGGEQYF.

This CDR3 is CASSLSGTGGYEQYF. DNA for the CDR3: TGTGCCAGCAGCCTTTCGGGGACAGGGGGCTACGAGCAGTACTTC. The chain has TRBV6-6 and TRBJ2-7, with 11 nucleotides matching TRBD1. J gave up 3 bases and V 6 bases, and 7 bases lay outside the gene matches. Germline V CDR1 and CDR2: MNHNY, SVGAGI (reference sequence). The CDR3 contains 15 residues.

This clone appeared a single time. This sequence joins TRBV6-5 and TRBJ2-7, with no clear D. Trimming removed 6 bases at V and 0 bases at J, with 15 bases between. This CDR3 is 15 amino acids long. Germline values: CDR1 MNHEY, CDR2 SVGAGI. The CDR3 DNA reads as TGTGCCAGCAGCCAAACGTCGAGGAGCTCCTACGAGCAGTACTTC. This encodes CASSQTSRSSYEQYF.

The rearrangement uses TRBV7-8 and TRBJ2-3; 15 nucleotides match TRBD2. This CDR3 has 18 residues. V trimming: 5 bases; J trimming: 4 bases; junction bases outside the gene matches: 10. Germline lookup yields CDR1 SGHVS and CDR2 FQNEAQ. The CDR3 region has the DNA TGTGCCAGCAGCACCGGGACTAGCGGGGGGCTGAGGGCAGATACGCAGTATTTT. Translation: CASSTGTSGGLRADTQYF.

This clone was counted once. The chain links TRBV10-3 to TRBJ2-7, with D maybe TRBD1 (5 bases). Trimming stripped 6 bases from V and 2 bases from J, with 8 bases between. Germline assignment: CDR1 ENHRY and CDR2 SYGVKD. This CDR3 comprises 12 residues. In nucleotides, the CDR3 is TGTGCCATCAGGTTAGGGGCCTACGAGCAGTACTTC. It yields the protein CAIRLGAYEQYF.

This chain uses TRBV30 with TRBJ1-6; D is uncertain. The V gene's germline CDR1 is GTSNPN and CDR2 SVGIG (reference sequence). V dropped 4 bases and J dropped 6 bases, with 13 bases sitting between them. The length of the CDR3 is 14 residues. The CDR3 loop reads CAWTRGLGNSPLHF. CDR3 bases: TGTGCCTGGACTCGAGGTCTGGGTAATTCACCCCTCCACTTT.

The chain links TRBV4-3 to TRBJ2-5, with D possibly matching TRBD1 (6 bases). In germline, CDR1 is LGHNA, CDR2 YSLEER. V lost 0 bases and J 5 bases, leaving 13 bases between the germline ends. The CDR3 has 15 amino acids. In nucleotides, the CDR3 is TGCGCCAGCAGCCAAGATCTGTCAGGGGTGGAGACCCAGTACTTC. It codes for CASSQDLSGVETQYF.

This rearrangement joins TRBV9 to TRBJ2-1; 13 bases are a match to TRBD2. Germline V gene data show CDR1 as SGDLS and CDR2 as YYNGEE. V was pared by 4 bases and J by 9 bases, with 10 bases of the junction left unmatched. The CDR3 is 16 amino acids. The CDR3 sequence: CASSKTSGRAEGEQFF. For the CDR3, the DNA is TGTGCCAGCAGCAAAACTAGCGGGAGGGCCGAGGGTGAGCAGTTCTTC.

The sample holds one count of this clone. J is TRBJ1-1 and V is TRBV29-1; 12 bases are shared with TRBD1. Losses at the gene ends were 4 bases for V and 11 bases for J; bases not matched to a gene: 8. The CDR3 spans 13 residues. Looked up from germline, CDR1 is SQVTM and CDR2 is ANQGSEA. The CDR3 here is CSVGGTGGMAAFF. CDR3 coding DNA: TGCAGCGTTGGCGGGACAGGGGGCATGGCGGCTTTCTTT.

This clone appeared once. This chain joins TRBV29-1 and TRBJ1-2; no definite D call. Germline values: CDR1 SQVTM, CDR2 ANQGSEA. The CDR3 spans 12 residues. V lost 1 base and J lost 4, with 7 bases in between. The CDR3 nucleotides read TGCAGCGTTGAAGTCCGGTCCTATGGCTACACCTTC. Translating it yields CSVEVRSYGYTF.

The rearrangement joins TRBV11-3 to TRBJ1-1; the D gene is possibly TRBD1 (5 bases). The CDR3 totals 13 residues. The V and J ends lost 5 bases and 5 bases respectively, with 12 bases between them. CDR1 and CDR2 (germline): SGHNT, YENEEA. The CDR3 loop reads CASSPGEGTEAFF. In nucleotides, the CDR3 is TGTGCCAGCAGCCCGGGGGAGGGGACTGAAGCTTTCTTT.